This paragraph covers one T cell receptor (beta chain) sequence. Its specificity is unknown. The CDR3 is 15 amino acids. The V end was cut by 5 bases, the J end by 3 bases, with 17 bases between. Per germline, CDR1 SGHNT and CDR2 YYREEE (reference sequence). Data came from immunoSEQ multiplex PCR; TCRdb stores just in-frame clones and leaves some out. Found here are about 110,000 clones, about 88% of them singletons; the top ten hold more than 15%. This sample was taken from a study of T cell responses to AZD1222 COVID-19 vaccine. Study-level information: Second-dose intervals near 4 or 12 weeks were combined. Whole-study results and caveats: Mapped onto spike, vaccine-associated CD4 TCRs spanned it and were dominant at 160-218 and 743-854. Spike-specific TCR breadth and depth went up after people got two AZD1222 doses. Most donors were white British, females outnumbered males, and clonal diversity was possibly underestimated.

The sequencing here drew on peripheral blood, taken on day 0 of AZD1222 vaccination. The TCR sequence derives from an adult in good health. This chain links TRBV5-4 with TRBJ1-1, with D possibly matching TRBD1 (6 bases). CDR3 region: CASSPEQGRDTEAFF. The DNA for the CDR3 is TGTGCCAGCAGTCCTGAACAGGGACGGGACACTGAAGCTTTCTTT.